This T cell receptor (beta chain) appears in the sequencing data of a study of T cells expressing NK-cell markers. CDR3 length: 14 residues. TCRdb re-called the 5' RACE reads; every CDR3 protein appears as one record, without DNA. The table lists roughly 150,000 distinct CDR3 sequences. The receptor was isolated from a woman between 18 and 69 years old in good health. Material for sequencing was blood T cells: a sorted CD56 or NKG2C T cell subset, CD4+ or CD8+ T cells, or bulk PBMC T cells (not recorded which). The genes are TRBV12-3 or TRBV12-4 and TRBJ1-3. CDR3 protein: CASSQGYSGNTIYF.